These 6 T cell receptor beta chains were all obtained from the same sample, sequenced in a study of T cell responses to AZD1222 COVID-19 vaccine. Sequencing used immunoSEQ multiplex PCR; TCRdb keeps in-frame clones, though not all of them. The table lists some 140,000 clones, 70% to 90% of them singletons. The sequencing here drew on peripheral blood, taken on day 0 of AZD1222 vaccination. The receptors come from an adult in good health.

V gene TRBV6-5 combines with J gene TRBJ2-1, with TRBD2 as a possible D gene (5 bases). Trimming stripped 5 bases from V and 5 bases from J, with 13 bases between. This CDR3 comprises 14 residues. CDR1 and CDR2 from the germline V gene are MNHEY and SVGAGI. CDR3 DNA sequence: TGTGCCAGCAGTCCGAGCGGTCCTAACAATGAGCAGTTCTTC. It encodes CASSPSGPNNEQFF.

The rearrangement uses TRBV14 and TRBJ2-5, with TRBD2 matching 10 bases. The CDR3 extends over 15 amino acids. Germline CDR1 and CDR2: SGHDN and FVKESK. Trimming cost V 5 bases and J 5 bases; bases outside gene matches: 8. The CDR3 here is CASSGLAGVTETQYF. The CDR3 coding sequence is TGTGCCAGCAGCGGGCTAGCGGGAGTGACGGAGACCCAGTACTTC.

This clone was observed a single time. The chain employs TRBV2 and TRBJ2-7, with D unclear. Deletions cut 3 bases from V and 6 bases from J, with 18 bases between. CDR1 SNHLY and CDR2 FYNNEI come from the germline V gene. The CDR3 totals 15 residues. The CDR3 spells CASSEVEPKAPEQYF. The CDR3 coding sequence is TGTGCCAGCAGTGAGGTGGAGCCTAAAGCCCCCGAGCAGTACTTC. Looking up the rest from reference TRBV2 and TRBJ2-7 gives the full variable domain: EPEVTQTPSHQVTQMGQEVILRCVPISNHLYFYWYRQILGQKVEFLVSFYNNEISEKSEIFDDQFSVERPDGSNFTLKIRSTKLEDSAMYFCASSEVEPKAPEQYFGPGTRLTVT.

The chain employs TRBV5-4 and TRBJ1-3, with 9 bases lining up with TRBD1. The V gene's germline CDR1 is SGHNT and CDR2 YYREEE (reference sequence). The CDR3 covers 16 residues. V lost 3 bases and J lost 4; bases outside the gene matches: 8. For the CDR3, the DNA is TGTGCCAGCAGCTCTGGCGGGGACAGGGCCGGAAACACCATATATTTT. Encoded protein: CASSSGGDRAGNTIYF.

The CDR3, as DNA: TGTGCCAGCAGTTACTCTGGCAGCAGCTTCTATGGCTACACCTTC. It codes for CASSYSGSSFYGYTF. V and J are TRBV6-5 and TRBJ1-2; D remains ambiguous. Trimming left V 0 bases short and J 4 bases short, with 12 bases between. The length of the CDR3 is 15 residues. CDR1 is MNHEY, CDR2 SVGAGI, per germline.

The rearrangement links TRBV19 to TRBJ2-3; TRBD1 matches 11 bases. J was trimmed by 3 bases and V by 6 bases; bases with no gene match: 8. Germline CDR1 reads LNHDA; CDR2 reads SQIVND (reference sequence). The CDR3 runs 16 residues. In DNA form, the CDR3 reads TGTGCCAGTAGACCCCGGGACAGGGGGGGAACAGATACGCAGTATTTT. As protein: CASRPRDRGGTDTQYF.